A single sample gave rise to the 17 T cell receptor beta chains below, sequenced in a study of T-cell memory formation after mild COVID-19. TCRdb recomputed calls from the 5' RACE reads with MiXCR, one row per CDR3 protein. The sample has hundreds of thousands of distinct CDR3 sequences; roughly a fifth are singletons. Sequences were obtained from PBMCs or a T cell subset sorted from them (not recorded which). The source is a man between 18 and 29 years old who had mild COVID-19 (a few samples of this study predate the infection). Cell type and time point are not known.

This chain links TRBV29-1 with TRBJ2-7; TRBD1 or TRBD2 may be the D gene (5 bases each). CDR3 length: 13 residues. Trimming shortened V by 5 bases and J by 6 bases, and 17 bases separated the two germline ends. The V gene's germline CDR1 is SQVTM and CDR2 ANQGSEA. DNA for the CDR3: TGCAGCGTTAGACCCGGGACCGGGCCCGAGCAGTACTTC. It yields the protein CSVRPGTGPEQYF.

This clonotype came up a few times. The rearrangement uses TRBV4-1 and TRBJ1-2; 9 positions agree with TRBD1. Germline V lookup: CDR1 MGHRA, CDR2 YSYEKL. The CDR3 covers 14 residues. The junction had 4 bases not matched to a gene; V was cut back by 0 bases and J by 8 bases. CDR3 in amino acids: CASSQDAGTGGYTF. As DNA, the CDR3 is TGCGCCAGCAGCCAAGATGCTGGGACAGGGGGCTACACCTTC.

The chain employs TRBV5-8 and TRBJ2-1; the match to TRBD2 covers 9 bases. The length of the CDR3 is 17 residues. The V gene end was trimmed by 2 bases and the J gene end by 10 bases; junction bases not matched to a gene: 16. The germline V gene encodes CDR1 SGHTS and CDR2 YDEGEE. This CDR3 is CASSFRLAGGPNREQFF. The CDR3 DNA reads TGTGCCAGCAGCTTTAGACTGGCGGGGGGGCCAAATCGGGAGCAGTTCTTC.

This clonotype occurred a few times. The V gene is TRBV4-1, the J gene TRBJ1-1; maybe TRBD1 (5 bases). This CDR3 has 16 amino acids. Trimming took 0 bases from V and 4 from J, leaving 15 bases between them. CDR1 MGHRA and CDR2 YSYEKL come from the germline V gene. In nucleotides, the CDR3 is TGCGCCAGCAGCCAAGATCAGGGCAGGGCGACCACTGAAGCTTTCTTT. It codes for CASSQDQGRATTEAFF.

This clonotype was seen only a few times. The rearrangement links TRBV29-1 to TRBJ2-7, with D possibly TRBD2 on 5 matching bases. The CDR3 consists of 13 residues. Looked up from germline, CDR1 is SQVTM and CDR2 is ANQGSEA. Trimming shortened V by 6 bases and J by 6 bases, and 18 bases separated the two germline ends. CDR3: CSVVGRRAGEQYF. CDR3 nucleotides: TGCAGCGTCGTTGGACGGCGGGCGGGCGAGCAGTACTTC.

The chain joins TRBV9 to TRBJ2-1, with D perhaps matching TRBD1 (5 bases). Germline V gene data show CDR1 as SGDLS and CDR2 as YYNGEE. Trimming pared 0 bases from V and 8 bases from J, leaving 6 bases between. The CDR3 covers 12 residues. The chain's CDR3 is CASSVEGDEQFF. The CDR3 DNA sequence: TGTGCCAGCAGCGTAGAAGGGGATGAGCAGTTCTTC.

V is TRBV24-1 and J is TRBJ1-1, with no clear D. Trimming cost V 2 bases and J 12 bases, with 15 bases left between them. Germline values: CDR1 KGHDR, CDR2 SFDVKD. CDR3 length equals 13 residues. CDR3 sequence: CATSDWLDAGTFF. The CDR3 region has the DNA TGTGCCACCAGTGATTGGTTGGACGCGGGAACTTTCTTT.

V usage is TRBV5-1 and J usage is TRBJ1-6, with D possibly matching TRBD1 (5 bases). The CDR3 is 14 amino acids. Trimming stripped 7 bases from V and 7 bases from J, with 15 bases between. The germline CDR1 and CDR2 sequences are SGHRS and YFSETQ. The chain's CDR3 is CASAEGTGNSPLHF. The CDR3 DNA reads as TGCGCCAGCGCTGAAGGGACGGGGAATTCACCCCTCCACTTT.

This clonotype was seen a handful of times. This chain uses TRBV11-2 with TRBJ2-7, with TRBD1 as a possible D gene (6 bases). The CDR3 loop spans 15 amino acids. Germline values: CDR1 SGHAT, CDR2 FQNNGV. Between the trimmed V and J ends, which lost 5 bases and 4 bases, there was a span of 18 bases. The CDR3 region is CASSLRLGAGYEQYF. The CDR3 bases are TGTGCCAGCAGCCTCCGTCTGGGGGCCGGATACGAGCAGTACTTC.

V usage is TRBV4-1 and J usage is TRBJ2-2; 11 bases are a match to TRBD1. Germline values: CDR1 MGHRA, CDR2 YSYEKL. The CDR3 covers 18 residues. The J segment lost 5 bases and the V segment lost 5 bases, leaving 13 bases of the junction unmatched. CDR3 in DNA: TGCGCCAGCAGCGGAACCGGGACAGGGGGATTTGAGACCGGGGAGCTGTTTTTT. It yields the protein CASSGTGTGGFETGELFF.

The chain employs TRBV7-8 and TRBJ2-7; D is uncertain. The germline V gene has CDR1 SGHVS and CDR2 FQNEAQ. Trimming pared 5 bases from V and 7 bases from J, leaving 15 bases between. The CDR3 has 13 residues. In DNA form, the CDR3 reads TGTGCCAGCAGCGGCCTAACGAGTGGGGAGCAGTACTTC. The encoded protein is CASSGLTSGEQYF.

This clonotype has only a few counts. The rearrangement links TRBV7-9 to TRBJ1-2; D call uncertain. V was trimmed by 5 bases and J by 7 bases, leaving 14 bases between them. The CDR3 runs to 13 residues. Germline V CDR1 and CDR2: SEHNR, FQNEAQ (reference sequence). The CDR3 region has the DNA TGTGCCAGCAGCCCTGCCGCGGACGCTGGCTACACCTTC. Protein sequence: CASSPAADAGYTF. The full variable domain, in which reference TRBV7-9 and TRBJ1-2 provide the parts outside the CDR3, is DTGVSQNPRHKITKRGQNVTFRCDPISEHNRLYWYRQTLGQGPEFLTYFQNEAQLEKSRLLSDRFSAERPKGSFSTLEIQRTEQGDSAMYLCASSPAADAGYTFGSGTRLTVV.

This clonotype was counted only a few times. The chain employs TRBV5-1 and TRBJ2-1; D is perhaps TRBD2 (7 bases). The CDR3 covers 16 residues. V was cut by 9 bases and J by 8 bases, with 27 bases left in between. Per the germline V gene, CDR1 is SGHRS and CDR2 is YFSETQ. CDR3 loop: CATTPHVAGAGDEQFF. For the CDR3, the DNA is TGCGCCACCACACCCCATGTTGCGGGGGCCGGGGATGAGCAGTTCTTC.

The V and J genes are TRBV6-6 and TRBJ2-3; TRBD2 is a possible D gene (7 bases). This CDR3 is 16 amino acids long. V lost 6 bases, J lost 1 base, and 17 bases lay in between. The germline V gene encodes CDR1 MNHNY and CDR2 SVGAGI (reference sequence). The CDR3, as DNA: TGTGCCAGCAGAACGGAGGGGGGGCCGGGCACAGATACGCAGTATTTT. Encoded protein: CASRTEGGPGTDTQYF.

The chain recombines TRBV14 with TRBJ1-2; tentatively, D is TRBD1 (5 bases). Germline lookup yields CDR1 SGHDN and CDR2 FVKESK. CDR3 length equals 15 residues. V was cut by 0 bases and J by 4 bases, with 12 bases left in between. The CDR3 nucleotides read TGTGCCAGCAGCCAAGATCATCTAGGGGCCTATGGCTACACCTTC. As protein: CASSQDHLGAYGYTF. Full variable domain (outside the CDR3, taken from reference TRBV14 and TRBJ1-2): EAGVTQFPSHSVIEKGQTVTLRCDPISGHDNLYWYRRVMGKEIKFLLHFVKESKQDESGMPNNRFLAERTGGTYSTLKVQPAELEDSGVYFCASSQDHLGAYGYTFGSGTRLTVV.

The chain is built from TRBV15 and TRBJ2-3; D remains unclear. Trimming took off 1 base at V and 3 bases at J, with 14 bases between the two ends. The CDR3 spans 16 residues. Looked up from germline, CDR1 is LNHNV and CDR2 is YYDKDF (reference sequence). The chain's CDR3 is CATSRVGRARTDTQYF. The CDR3 bases are TGTGCCACCAGCAGAGTGGGCCGGGCAAGGACAGATACGCAGTATTTT. Full variable domain (missing parts from reference TRBV15 and TRBJ2-3): DAMVIQNPRYQVTQFGKPVTLSCSQTLNHNVMYWYQQKSSQAPKLLFHYYDKDFNNEADTPDNFQSRRPNTSFCFLDIRSPGLGDTAMYLCATSRVGRARTDTQYFGPGTRLTVL.

This rearrangement joins TRBV10-3 to TRBJ1-6, with TRBD1 as a possible D gene (5 bases). Between the trimmed V and J ends, which lost 3 bases and 8 bases, there was a span of 14 bases. The CDR3 has 15 amino acids. The V gene's germline CDR1 is ENHRY and CDR2 SYGVKD. CDR3 in DNA: TGTGCCATCAGTGACAGGGAGGTTTCGGATTCACCCCTCCACTTT. This sequence encodes CAISDREVSDSPLHF.